This T cell receptor (beta chain) was sequenced during a study of cytomegalovirus exposure and HLA in healthy donors. Study-wide context: Unique TCR beta sequences numbering 117 million came from 190 million or so T cells in an earlier analysis.

Primers included in the PCR were 60 Vbeta and 13 Jbeta primers. Sequenced by immunoSEQ multiplex PCR; TCRdb stores in-frame clones only, minus some. The data contain about 120,000 clones, approximately 66% of them seen just once; the ten biggest clones take up under 9.5%. This clone was observed a handful of times. Its antigen is unknown. Between the trimmed V and J ends, which lost 5 bases and 6 bases, there was a span of 14 bases. The germline V gene has CDR1 LNHNV and CDR2 YYDKDF (reference sequence). CDR3 length: 14 residues. Notes on the study in general: Within an earlier analysis, most TCR beta V segments proved productive either about 87% or about 30% of the time. Researchers catalogued 164 TCR beta chains as cytomegalovirus-associated.

This rearrangement joins TRBV15 to TRBJ1-5; TRBD1 might be the D (5 bases). The origin of this receptor is a woman in her thirties or forties in good health and CMV-seropositive. The sequenced sample consisted of PBMCs. Here the CDR3 DNA reads TGTGCCACCAGCTCCTCGGACACCCCTCAGCCCCAGCATTTT. It codes for CATSSSDTPQPQHF.